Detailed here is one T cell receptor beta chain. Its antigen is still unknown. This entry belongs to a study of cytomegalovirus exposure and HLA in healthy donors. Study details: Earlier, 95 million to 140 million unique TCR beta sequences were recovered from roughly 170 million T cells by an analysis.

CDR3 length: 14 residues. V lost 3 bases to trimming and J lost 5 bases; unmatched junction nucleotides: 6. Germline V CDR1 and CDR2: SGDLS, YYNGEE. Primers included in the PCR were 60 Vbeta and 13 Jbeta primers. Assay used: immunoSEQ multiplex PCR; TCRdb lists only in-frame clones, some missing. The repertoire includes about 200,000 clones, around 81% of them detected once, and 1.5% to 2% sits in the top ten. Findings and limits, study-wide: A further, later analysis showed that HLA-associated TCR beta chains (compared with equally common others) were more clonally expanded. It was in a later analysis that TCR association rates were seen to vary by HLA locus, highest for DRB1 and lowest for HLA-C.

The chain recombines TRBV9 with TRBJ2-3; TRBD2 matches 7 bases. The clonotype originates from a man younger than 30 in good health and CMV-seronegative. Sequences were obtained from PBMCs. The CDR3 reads CASSAPASGDTQYF. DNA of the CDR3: TGTGCCAGCAGCGCGCCGGCTAGCGGAGATACGCAGTATTTT.